These 31 T cell receptor beta chains were all obtained from the same sample, sequenced in a study of early T cells in non-severe SARS-CoV-2 infection. Each CDR3 protein is one row after TCRdb ran MiXCR on the 5' RACE reads. The repertoire includes approximately 69,000 distinct CDR3 sequences, around 10% of them detected once, and roughly 5.7% sits in the top ten. This material consisted of whole blood, taken at baseline. These receptor sequences come from an adult who was a healthcare worker with PCR-confirmed SARS-CoV-2 infection or an uninfected control (not recorded which).

This clonotype was seen a few times. This chain joins TRBV11-1 and TRBJ2-7, with TRBD1 as a possible D gene (6 bases). Germline CDR1 and CDR2: SGHAT and FQDESV (reference sequence). The germline V and J ends were trimmed by 5 bases and 3 bases, with 17 bases remaining between them. CDR3 length: 15 amino acids. DNA for the CDR3: TGTGCCAGCAGCCATGACCGGGACACCTTCTACGAGCAGTACTTC. It encodes CASSHDRDTFYEQYF.

This clonotype was picked up a small number of times. The rearrangement joins TRBV29-1 to TRBJ2-3; D might be TRBD1 or TRBD2, each matching 5 bases. The V and J ends lost 7 bases and 3 bases respectively, with 17 bases between them. This CDR3 has 14 amino acids. Germline V CDR1 and CDR2: SQVTM, ANQGSEA. Written as DNA, the CDR3 is TGCAGCGCGGACACGAGCGGAACTACAGATACGCAGTATTTT. It encodes CSADTSGTTDTQYF.

This clonotype appeared many times. V usage is TRBV7-6 and J usage is TRBJ1-5, with TRBD1 matching 7 bases. The CDR3 is made up of 14 amino acids. V lost 4 bases to trimming and J lost 4 bases; unmatched junction nucleotides: 4. Germline V gene sequence: CDR1 SGHVS, CDR2 FNYEAQ. The CDR3 DNA reads as TGTGCCAGCAGCTCCGGGACAGCAAATCAGCCCCAGCATTTT. It is translated as CASSSGTANQPQHF.

In its sample, this clonotype was seen many times. V usage is TRBV5-6 and J usage is TRBJ1-4, with 9 bases fitting TRBD1. This CDR3 is 15 amino acids long. The V segment lost 0 bases and the J segment 7 bases; nucleotides outside the gene matches: 4. CDR1 SGHDT and CDR2 YYEEEE come from the germline V gene. CDR3 region: CASSLVETGGEKLFF. CDR3 bases: TGTGCCAGCAGCTTGGTGGAGACAGGGGGTGAAAAACTGTTTTTT.

The chain uses TRBV12-3 or TRBV12-4 and TRBJ2-4; D possibly corresponds to TRBD1 (6 bases). This CDR3 comprises 13 residues. The V end was cut by 5 bases, the J end by 14 bases, with 19 bases between. The CDR3 spells CASSLGRTVEKYF. CDR3 sequence (DNA): TGTGCCAGCAGTCTGGGACGGACAGTCGAAAAGTACTTC.

The chain couples TRBV18 to TRBJ2-3, with a possible D match to TRBD2 (5 bases). CDR1 is KGHSH and CDR2 is LQKENI in the germline V gene. This CDR3 spans 14 amino acids. Trimming shortened V by 3 bases and J by 5 bases, and 12 bases separated the two germline ends. The DNA for the CDR3 is TGTGCCAGCTCACCCGTACTAGGGAGAGATACGCAGTATTTT. Encoded protein: CASSPVLGRDTQYF.

This chain links TRBV21-1 with TRBJ2-7; the tabulated D call, TRBD1, remains unverified against the DNA. TRBV21-1 is flagged as a pseudogene. CDR3 length: 14 residues. This chain's CDR3 is CASTPRRQGWEQYF. CDR3 in DNA: TGTGCCAGCACCCCCCGGAGACAGGGGTGGGAGCAGTACTTC.

In its sample, this clonotype was seen many times. This chain links TRBV12-3 or TRBV12-4 with TRBJ2-7; the D gene is possibly TRBD1 (7 bases). The V and J ends lost 3 bases and 2 bases respectively, with 14 bases between them. The CDR3 is 15 residues long. Here the CDR3 reads CASSLTRGVPYEQYF. CDR3 DNA sequence: TGTGCCAGCAGTTTGACCAGGGGGGTTCCCTACGAGCAGTACTTC.

This clonotype was seen a few times. The V gene is TRBV6-5, the J gene TRBJ2-7; D not certain. V lost 5 bases and J 2 bases, leaving 10 bases between the germline ends. The CDR3 sequence is 13 residues long. Per germline, CDR1 MNHEY and CDR2 SVGAGI. The chain's CDR3 is CASSTLDTYEQYF. CDR3 coding DNA: TGTGCCAGCAGTACCCTTGACACCTACGAGCAGTACTTC.

This clonotype was counted many times. The gene calls are TRBV11-1 and TRBJ2-5; 8 bases align to TRBD1. Germline CDR1 is SGHAT and CDR2 is FQDESV (reference sequence). This CDR3 is built from 13 residues. Trimming removed 4 bases from V and 5 bases from J; junction bases left unmatched: 3. The CDR3 loop reads CASSYRGAETQYF. The CDR3 bases are TGTGCCAGCAGCTACAGGGGGGCTGAGACCCAGTACTTC.

The table lists this clonotype with many counts. The V and J genes are TRBV7-2 and TRBJ2-1; TRBD1 is a possible D gene (5 bases). This CDR3 has 15 amino acids. Deletions cut 5 bases from V and 8 bases from J, with 19 bases between. The germline V gene has CDR1 SGHTA and CDR2 FQGNSA. The CDR3 sequence is CASSLQAGGADEQFF. The DNA of the CDR3 is TGTGCCAGCAGCCTACAAGCAGGTGGGGCCGATGAGCAGTTCTTC.

The chain couples TRBV25-1 to TRBJ2-5; the D gene is possibly TRBD2 (6 bases). The CDR3 sequence is 15 residues long. Deletions cut 3 bases from V and 4 bases from J, with 15 bases between. Looked up from germline, CDR1 is MGHDK and CDR2 is SYGVNS. The CDR3 region has the DNA TGTGCCAGCAGTGAGGGAGGCCTTCAGGGAGAGACCCAGTACTTC. Its protein product is CASSEGGLQGETQYF. Full variable domain (rest looked up from reference TRBV25-1 and TRBJ2-5): EADIYQTPRYLVIGTGKKITLECSQTMGHDKMYWYQQDPGMELHLIHYSYGVNSTEKGDLSSESTVSRIRTEHFPLTLESARPSHTSQYLCASSEGGLQGETQYFGPGTRLLVL.

In this sample, this clonotype turned up many times. CDR3 DNA: TGTGCCAGCAGTCCAGATAACTATGGCTACACCTTC. It translates to CASSPDNYGYTF. The chain employs TRBV2 and TRBJ1-2, with D unresolved. Looked up from germline, CDR1 is SNHLY and CDR2 is FYNNEI. Deletions cut 5 bases from V and 1 base from J, with 5 bases between. The CDR3 covers 12 residues.

This clonotype was picked up many times. This chain links TRBV7-6 with TRBJ1-5; TRBD1 might be the D (5 bases). Germline CDR1 and CDR2: SGHVS and FNYEAQ. This CDR3 contains 15 residues. The V end lost 0 bases, the J end lost 1 base, and 7 bases lay between the germline ends. CDR3 protein: CASSLAGGSNQPQHF. The CDR3 DNA reads as TGTGCCAGCAGCTTAGCGGGGGGAAGCAATCAGCCCCAGCATTTT.

This clonotype has ten or more counts. The chain has TRBV9 and TRBJ2-7; D might be TRBD1 (6 bases). Germline V lookup: CDR1 SGDLS, CDR2 YYNGEE. This CDR3 contains 15 residues. Trimming shortened V by 1 base and J by 2 bases, and 13 bases separated the two germline ends. The CDR3 DNA reads TGTGCCAGCAGCGTATCCTCGACAGGAACCTACGAGCAGTACTTC. Its translation is CASSVSSTGTYEQYF.

CDR3 in amino acids: CASSDGTSGRAGETQYF. The CDR3 DNA is TGCGCCAGCAGCGACGGGACTAGCGGGAGGGCTGGTGAGACCCAGTACTTC. The chain uses TRBV10-1 and TRBJ2-5, with TRBD2 matching 16 bases. Germline CDR1 is WNHNN and CDR2 is SYGVQD (reference sequence). The CDR3 loop spans 17 amino acids. With V trimmed by 6 bases and J by 5 bases, 9 bases remained unmatched.

This clonotype turned up a few times. The chain uses TRBV5-1 and TRBJ2-7, with TRBD1 matching over 9 bases. V shed 2 bases, J shed 6 bases, and the junction held 3 bases outside the gene matches. The length of the CDR3 is 13 residues. Per germline, CDR1 SGHRS and CDR2 YFSETQ. The CDR3 DNA reads TGCGCCAGCAGCTTACAGGGGGCCCGCGAGCAGTACTTC. It translates to CASSLQGAREQYF.

This clonotype was seen a handful of times. J is TRBJ2-7 and V is TRBV10-3; TRBD2 matches 8 bases. This CDR3 spans 15 amino acids. Unmatched junction bases numbered 3, after V lost 2 bases and J lost 0 bases. CDR1 is ENHRY, CDR2 SYGVKD, per germline. Written as DNA, the CDR3 is TGTGCCATCAGTGAGGCGGGAGGCCTCTCCTACGAGCAGTACTTC. As protein: CAISEAGGLSYEQYF.

This clonotype was recorded at least ten times. This chain uses TRBV19 with TRBJ2-2; TRBD1 matches 7 bases. Losses at the gene ends were 6 bases for V and 6 bases for J; bases not matched to a gene: 10. The germline V gene encodes CDR1 LNHDA and CDR2 SQIVND (reference sequence). CDR3 size: 15 residues. The CDR3 coding sequence is TGTGCCAGTAGGGCGAGGACAGGCCGAGCCGGGGAGCTGTTTTTT. This encodes CASRARTGRAGELFF. Based on the CDR3 plus reference TRBV19 and TRBJ2-2, the full variable domain is DGGITQSPKYLFRKEGQNVTLSCEQNLNHDAMYWYRQDPGQGLRLIYYSQIVNDFQKGDIAEGYSVSREKKESFPLTVTSAQKNPTAFYLCASRARTGRAGELFFGEGSRLTVL.

The V gene is TRBV10-3, the J gene TRBJ1-2, with 10 bases that match TRBD1. With V trimmed by 3 bases and J by 0 bases, 1 base remained unmatched. Germline V CDR1 and CDR2: ENHRY, SYGVKD. This CDR3 is built from 15 residues. CDR3 bases: TGTGCCATCAGTGAAGGACAGGGGGCTAACTATGGCTACACCTTC. Amino acids: CAISEGQGANYGYTF.

The table lists this clonotype with many counts. The J gene is TRBJ2-1, the V gene TRBV12-3 or TRBV12-4, with 12 bases matching TRBD2. The CDR3 has 14 residues. The ends lost 7 bases at V and 6 bases at J; junction bases unmatched: 4. The CDR3 here is CASTETSGSNEQFF. CDR3 nucleotide sequence: TGTGCCAGCACCGAGACTAGCGGGAGCAATGAGCAGTTCTTC.

This clonotype was detected many times. The genes are TRBV20-1 and TRBJ2-3; D is unresolved. Trimming removed 3 bases from V and 0 bases from J, with 7 bases in between. CDR3 length: 13 residues. Germline V gene sequence: CDR1 DFQATT, CDR2 SNEGSKA (reference sequence). This CDR3 is CSARLGSTDTQYF. The CDR3 nucleotides read TGCAGTGCTAGGCTCGGGAGCACAGATACGCAGTATTTT.

A few counts support this clonotype. The chain joins TRBV7-3 to TRBJ2-7, with D unclear. With 0 bases removed from V and 3 bases from J, the gap between germline ends came to 6 bases. The CDR3 spans 13 residues. The germline V gene has CDR1 SGHTA and CDR2 FQGTGA. CDR3 bases: TGTGCCAGCAGCTTAACCCCACTCTACGAGCAGTACTTC. It yields the protein CASSLTPLYEQYF.

This clonotype was detected many times. This chain links TRBV12-3 or TRBV12-4 with TRBJ2-3; 9 nucleotides line up with TRBD2. There are 15 residues in the CDR3. The V and J ends lost 2 bases and 8 bases, in that order; junction bases with no gene match: 8. CDR3 nucleotides: TGTGCCAGCAGTTTAACTAGCGGGTTGGGGGGTACGCAGTATTTT. Translating it yields CASSLTSGLGGTQYF.

The V gene is TRBV29-1, the J gene TRBJ1-1; D remains unclear. CDR1 is SQVTM and CDR2 is ANQGSEA in the germline V gene. Trimming took 6 bases from V and 4 from J, leaving 18 bases between them. The CDR3 loop spans 14 amino acids. CDR3 sequence reads: CSVADGNIGTEAFF. As DNA, the CDR3 is TGCAGCGTCGCCGACGGGAACATTGGCACTGAAGCTTTCTTT.

The V call is TRBV6-1, the J call TRBJ1-5; possible D gene TRBD1, 6 bases. CDR1 MNHNS and CDR2 SASEGT come from the germline V gene. The CDR3 is made up of 13 amino acids. Trimming pared 3 bases from V and 5 bases from J, leaving 8 bases between. CDR3 bases: TGTGCCAGCAGTGAGGGGGCCTATCAGCCCCAGCATTTT. Its translation is CASSEGAYQPQHF.

There are a few counts of this clonotype. The V and J genes are TRBV7-3 and TRBJ2-1; the D call may be TRBD1 or TRBD2 (5 bases each). This CDR3 is 12 amino acids long. Germline-derived CDR1 and CDR2 are SGHTA and FQGTGA. The V end lost 8 bases, the J end lost 2 bases, and 7 bases lay between the germline ends. This CDR3 is CASGTAYNEQFF. The CDR3 coding sequence is TGTGCCAGCGGGACCGCCTACAATGAGCAGTTCTTC.

This clonotype was picked up many times. This rearrangement joins TRBV2 to TRBJ2-1; tentative D call: TRBD2 (6 bases). V lost 8 bases and J lost 5, with 16 bases in between. The CDR3 covers 14 residues. From germline, CDR1 is SNHLY and CDR2 FYNNEI. This chain's CDR3 is CASPRRGRNNEQFF. CDR3 nucleotide sequence: TGTGCCAGCCCCAGGCGGGGCAGGAACAATGAGCAGTTCTTC.

This clonotype occurred a few times. The V call is TRBV18, the J call TRBJ2-3; 10 nucleotides agree with TRBD2. Germline CDR1 and CDR2: KGHSH and LQKENI. After removal of 6 bases from V and 0 bases from J, the junction contained 12 bases not matched to a gene. The CDR3 has 18 amino acids. CDR3 sequence reads: CASSYRTSGNFSTDTQYF. The CDR3 DNA reads TGTGCCAGCTCGTACCGGACTAGCGGAAACTTTAGCACAGATACGCAGTATTTT.

V is TRBV2 and J is TRBJ2-1; D not certain. The CDR3 loop spans 15 amino acids. V lost 7 bases and J 0 bases, leaving 13 bases between the germline ends. From germline, CDR1 is SNHLY and CDR2 FYNNEI. The CDR3 coding sequence is TGTGCCAGCACACGACCCAGAAGCTCCTACAATGAGCAGTTCTTC. Protein: CASTRPRSSYNEQFF.

The chain has TRBV28 and TRBJ2-7; 7 bases are shared with TRBD1. Germline V CDR1 and CDR2: MDHEN, SYDVKM. The trim removed 6 bases at V and 2 bases at J, leaving 13 bases unmatched. CDR3 length equals 16 residues. The CDR3 DNA is TGTGCCAGCAGGGCCTCCGCAGGGCAGGGGGCCTACGAGCAGTACTTC. Its translation: CASRASAGQGAYEQYF.